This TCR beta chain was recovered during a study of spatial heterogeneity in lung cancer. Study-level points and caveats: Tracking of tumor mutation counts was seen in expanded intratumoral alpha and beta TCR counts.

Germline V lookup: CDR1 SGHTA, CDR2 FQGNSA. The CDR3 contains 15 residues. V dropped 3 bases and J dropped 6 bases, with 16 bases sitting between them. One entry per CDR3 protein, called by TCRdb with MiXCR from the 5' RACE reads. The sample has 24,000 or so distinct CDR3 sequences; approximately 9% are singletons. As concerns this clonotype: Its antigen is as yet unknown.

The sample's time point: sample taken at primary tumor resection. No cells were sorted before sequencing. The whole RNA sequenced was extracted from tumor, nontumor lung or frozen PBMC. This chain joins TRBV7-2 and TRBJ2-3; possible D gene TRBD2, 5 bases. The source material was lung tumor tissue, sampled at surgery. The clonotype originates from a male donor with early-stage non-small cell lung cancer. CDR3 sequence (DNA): TGTGCCAGCAGCTTTGGCGGGCCGAACAAGGATACGCAGTATTTT. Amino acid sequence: CASSFGGPNKDTQYF.